This TCR beta chain was sequenced during a study of T cell repertoires in cytomegalovirus infection. About the study: CMV epitopes that were recently identified and HLA-C-restricted were used alongside well-studied HLA-B-restricted ones. Study-wide points: HLA-C-restricted CMV-specific TCR beta clonotypes were dominant in the ex vivo response. The cumulative frequency of public TCR beta families distinguished individuals who carried CMV together with the relevant HLA.

Note on this clonotype: What it binds is not known.

TCRdb passed the reads through MiXCR, listing each CDR3 protein once. The repertoire consists of approximately 990,000 distinct CDR3 sequences, with roughly a third occurring once and the leading ten covering roughly 13%. Per the germline V gene, CDR1 is MGHRA and CDR2 is YSYEKL. The CDR3 runs 14 residues. Deletions cut 1 base from V and 9 bases from J, with 12 bases between. The chain uses TRBV4-1 and TRBJ2-2, with a tentative D call TRBD2 (5 bases). The sequencing used cultured CD8+ T cells from PBMCs, collected from culture after CMV antigen stimulation. This receptor was obtained from a human donor in good health (CMV status not recorded). Some clones in this sample may be carry-over from other donors' samples. The DNA of the CDR3 is TGCGCCAGCAGCCAAGCCAATGAGGGTCGGGAGCTGTTTTTT. Translated: CASSQANEGRELFF.